This T cell receptor (beta chain) was found in a study of technical replicates of blood from a handful of donors. Sequenced by immunoSEQ multiplex PCR; TCRdb stores in-frame clones only, minus some. The sample gives more than 90,000 clones, around 96% of which show up once; around 0.3% is in the top ten. This CDR3 comprises 16 residues. CDR1 is MNHGY, CDR2 SAAAGT, per germline. Trimming pared 5 bases from V and 0 bases from J, leaving 11 bases between. The sequenced sample consisted of T cells isolated from PBMCs. The chain has TRBV6-8 and TRBJ1-6; D unresolved. The clonotype comes from a human donor in good health. In DNA, the CDR3 is TGTGCCAGCAGTGAGGGTGGGAGCTCCTATAATTCACCCCTCCACTTT. It encodes CASSEGGSSYNSPLHF.